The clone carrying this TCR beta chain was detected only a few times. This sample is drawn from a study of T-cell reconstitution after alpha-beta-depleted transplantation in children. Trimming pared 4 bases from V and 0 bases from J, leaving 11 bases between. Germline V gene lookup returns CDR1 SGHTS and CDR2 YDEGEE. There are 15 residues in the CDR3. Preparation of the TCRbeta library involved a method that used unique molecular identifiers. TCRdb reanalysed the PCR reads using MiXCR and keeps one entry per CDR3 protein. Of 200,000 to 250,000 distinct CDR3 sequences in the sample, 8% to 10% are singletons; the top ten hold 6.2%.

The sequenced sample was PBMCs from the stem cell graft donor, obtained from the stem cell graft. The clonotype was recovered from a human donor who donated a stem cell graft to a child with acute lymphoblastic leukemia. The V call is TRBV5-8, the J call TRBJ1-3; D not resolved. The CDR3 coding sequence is TGTGCCAGCAGCATTGACCGTAGCTCTGGAAACACCATATATTTT. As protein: CASSIDRSSGNTIYF.